Sequencing of this T cell receptor (beta chain) was carried out in a study of STAT3 mutations in large granular lymphocyte leukemia. On the study more broadly: 40% of treated T-LGLL patients showed hematologic response to immunosuppression. Regarding the study as a whole: A small but highly pathogenic clone may have been missed. Suggested: STAT3 mutation was not the ancestral event for these clonal expansions. Every T-LGLL patient had at least one immunodominant TCRbeta clonotype.

The V gene's germline CDR1 is SEHNR and CDR2 FQNEAQ (reference sequence). This CDR3 comprises 12 residues. Trimming removed 5 bases at V and 9 bases at J, with 12 bases between. In the case of this clone: Its matching antigen is unknown.

The data were produced by immunoSEQ multiplex PCR, yet TCRdb's version contains in-frame clones alone and is incomplete. This sample has approximately 45,000 clones, with 81% found just once. The chain combines TRBV7-9 with TRBJ2-3; D tentatively fits TRBD1 or TRBD2 (5 bases each). The source is a human donor with T large granular lymphocyte leukemia. Some clones in this sample may be carry-over from other donors' samples. Material for sequencing was PBMCs. CDR3 region: CASSPQGTTQYF. Written as DNA, the CDR3 is TGTGCCAGCAGCCCACAAGGGACGACGCAGTATTTT.